This paragraph reports one T cell receptor beta chain. The antigen is undetermined. The time point is: patch test 3, about 24 weeks after DPC sensitization. Treatment here: therapeutic diphenylcyclopropenone sensitization with weekly scalp DPC. Researchers extracted total RNA from unfractionated whole blood. The data stem from a study of human T cells and chemical hapten exposure. TCRdb itself ran the RACE reads through MiXCR, one entry per CDR3 protein. The sample includes about 190,000 distinct CDR3 sequences, under 30% of them seen just once. Points from the study as a whole: Higher patch test scores went with higher counts of PT1 expanded TCRs. Controls had significantly fewer large CDR3 similarity clusters than were formed by expanded TCRs. There was no change with DPC sensitization in TCRs above 1 in 1000 frequency.

The CDR3 covers 15 residues. Trimming pared 0 bases from V and 1 base from J, leaving 9 bases between. Germline V gene data show CDR1 as MDHEN and CDR2 as SYDVKM. This sequence originates from a woman aged 40-49 years with alopecia areata. Some clones in this sample may be carry-over from other donors' samples. The V and J genes are TRBV28 and TRBJ2-5, with a weak D call TRBD2 (6 bases). The material was whole blood, obtained in connection with sensitization to the hapten diphenylcyclopropenone (DPC). CDR3 sequence (DNA): TGTGCCAGCAGTTTATGGAGGGGAGGCCAAGAGACCCAGTACTTC. Translating it yields CASSLWRGGQETQYF.